A selection of T cell receptor beta chains follows, all from one sample in a study of blood T cell repertoires in COVID-19. Libraries were prepared by immunoSEQ multiplex PCR; TCRdb keeps only in-frame clonotypes and omits some of them. Of roughly 430,000 clones listed, nearly 90% are singletons. The sequencing input was PBMCs or T cells enriched from blood (not recorded which). The receptor source for this set is a woman aged 40 to 50 with acute COVID-19. The CDR3 runs from the conserved cysteine through the conserved F or W. The D gene is left open where the match is weak. Clone size is not always given. Where it is, it says once, few, many or a class for expanded clones.

cdr3_nt: TGTGCCAGCACCTTTAGCGGTAAAAGGACAGATACGCAGTATTTT
cdr3_aa: CASTFSGKRTDTQYF
d_call: .
j_call: TRBJ2-3
clone_size: .
v_call: TRBV11-3

cdr3_nt: TGTGCCATCCGCTCTGACAGGGGCGATTATGGCTACACCTTC
cdr3_aa: CAIRSDRGDYGYTF
d_call: TRBD1
j_call: TRBJ1-2
clone_size: .
v_call: TRBV10-3

cdr3_nt: TGTGCCACCAGCAGAGATGTAAAGGGAGGGTATGGCTACACCTTC
cdr3_aa: CATSRDVKGGYGYTF
d_call: .
j_call: TRBJ1-2
clone_size: once
v_call: TRBV15

cdr3_nt: TGTGCCAGTAGTATGCAACAGGGTATAGGGGAGCTGTTTTTT
cdr3_aa: CASSMQQGIGELFF
d_call: .
j_call: TRBJ2-2
clone_size: .
v_call: TRBV19

cdr3_nt: TGTGCCAGCAGTGACCCGGGACAGGGTTCTGGAAACACCATATATTTT
cdr3_aa: CASSDPGQGSGNTIYF
d_call: TRBD1
j_call: TRBJ1-3
clone_size: few
v_call: TRBV2

cdr3_nt: TGCGCCAGCAGCTTCTCCTTATCAGGGGAGGGCTACACCTTC
cdr3_aa: CASSFSLSGEGYTF
d_call: .
j_call: TRBJ1-2
clone_size: .
v_call: TRBV5-1

cdr3_nt: TGTGCCAGCAGTTACTCGAGTTCCGACAAATTCTATGGCTACACCTTC
cdr3_aa: CASSYSSSDKFYGYTF
d_call: .
j_call: TRBJ1-2
clone_size: .
v_call: TRBV6-5

cdr3_nt: TGTGCCAGCAGCAGGCCTACCGGGACAGGCTATGGCTACACCTTC
cdr3_aa: CASSRPTGTGYGYTF
d_call: TRBD1
j_call: TRBJ1-2
clone_size: .
v_call: TRBV7-2

cdr3_nt: TGTGCCAGTAGTTCCCAACGGGCCTCCTCGGGGACTGAAGCTTTCTTT
cdr3_aa: CASSSQRASSGTEAFF
d_call: .
j_call: TRBJ1-1
clone_size: few
v_call: TRBV19

cdr3_nt: TGTGCCATCAGTGACCGGACAGGGGGCGGTAAGGCCGGGGAGCTGTTTTTT
cdr3_aa: CAISDRTGGGKAGELFF
d_call: TRBD1
j_call: TRBJ2-2
clone_size: .
v_call: TRBV10-3

cdr3_nt: TGCGCCAGCAGCAAGACCCTTGGCGGGGGCCTTAACAATGAGCAGTTCTTC
cdr3_aa: CASSKTLGGGLNNEQFF
d_call: .
j_call: TRBJ2-1
clone_size: .
v_call: TRBV4-1

cdr3_nt: TGTGCCAGTAGTATTGGGCCAGGGGGAGGTCAGCCCCAGCATTTT
cdr3_aa: CASSIGPGGGQPQHF
d_call: TRBD1
j_call: TRBJ1-5
clone_size: .
v_call: TRBV19

cdr3_nt: TGTGCCAGCAGTGGGGGGTACGAGCAGTACTTC
cdr3_aa: CASSGGYEQYF
d_call: .
j_call: TRBJ2-7
clone_size: .
v_call: TRBV28

cdr3_nt: TGCGCCAGCAGCTTGGAGGGACACAACAATGAGCAGTTCTTC
cdr3_aa: CASSLEGHNNEQFF
d_call: .
j_call: TRBJ2-1
clone_size: .
v_call: TRBV5-1

cdr3_nt: TGCGCCAGCAGCTTGCCGAGCGGGGGGGAGGTGGAAGATACGCAGTATTTT
cdr3_aa: CASSLPSGGEVEDTQYF
d_call: TRBD2
j_call: TRBJ2-3
clone_size: .
v_call: TRBV5-1

cdr3_nt: TGTGCCATCAGTACGACAGGGCGTTATGGCTACACCTTC
cdr3_aa: CAISTTGRYGYTF
d_call: TRBD1
j_call: TRBJ1-2
clone_size: .
v_call: TRBV10-3

cdr3_nt: TGTGCCAGCAGTGGGGGCCGTAGGTACAATGAGCAGTTCTTC
cdr3_aa: CASSGGRRYNEQFF
d_call: .
j_call: TRBJ2-1
clone_size: .
v_call: TRBV5-4

cdr3_nt: TGTGCCAGCAGTTTCCCAGGGGCAAACGGGCAGCCCCAGCATTTT
cdr3_aa: CASSFPGANGQPQHF
d_call: .
j_call: TRBJ1-5
clone_size: .
v_call: TRBV28

cdr3_nt: TGTGCCAGTAGTATAACGGGATTGGAGGGTCAGCCCCAGCATTTT
cdr3_aa: CASSITGLEGQPQHF
d_call: .
j_call: TRBJ1-5
clone_size: .
v_call: TRBV19

cdr3_nt: TGTGCCAGCAGTTCGACAGGGCGTCGGAACACTGAAGCTTTCTTT
cdr3_aa: CASSSTGRRNTEAFF
d_call: TRBD1
j_call: TRBJ1-1
clone_size: .
v_call: TRBV6-5

cdr3_nt: TGTGCCAGCAGTGCGGACAGTCACAATCAGCCCCAGCATTTT
cdr3_aa: CASSADSHNQPQHF
d_call: .
j_call: TRBJ1-5
clone_size: .
v_call: TRBV2

cdr3_nt: TGTGCCAGCAGTCTCAGGGGAACACAGCCCCAGCATTTT
cdr3_aa: CASSLRGTQPQHF
d_call: .
j_call: TRBJ1-5
clone_size: .
v_call: TRBV28

cdr3_nt: TGTGCCAGCAGTTACACACCGAACACTGAAGCTTTCTTT
cdr3_aa: CASSYTPNTEAFF
d_call: .
j_call: TRBJ1-1
clone_size: .
v_call: TRBV6-2/TRBV6-3

cdr3_nt: TGTGCCAGCAGTATAGTTAGCGGGGGCAACACCGGGGAGCTGTTTTTT
cdr3_aa: CASSIVSGGNTGELFF
d_call: TRBD2
j_call: TRBJ2-2
clone_size: .
v_call: TRBV27

cdr3_nt: TGCGCCAGCAGCAGGGGACAGAACACCGGGGAGCTGTTTTTT
cdr3_aa: CASSRGQNTGELFF
d_call: .
j_call: TRBJ2-2
clone_size: .
v_call: TRBV5-1

cdr3_nt: TGTGCCAGCAGTGAAGACGGGTCTCAGCCCCAGCATTTT
cdr3_aa: CASSEDGSQPQHF
d_call: .
j_call: TRBJ1-5
clone_size: .
v_call: TRBV25-1

cdr3_nt: TGTGCTAGTGGTTCAGACGGACTCAATCAGCCCCAGCATTTT
cdr3_aa: CASGSDGLNQPQHF
d_call: .
j_call: TRBJ1-5
clone_size: .
v_call: TRBV12-5

cdr3_nt: TGTGCCAGTCAGGAAGGTTACACTGAAGCTTTCTTT
cdr3_aa: CASQEGYTEAFF
d_call: .
j_call: TRBJ1-1
clone_size: .
v_call: TRBV6-5

cdr3_nt: TGTGCCAGCAGTTCCGGGAGGTGGCAGCCCCAGCATTTT
cdr3_aa: CASSSGRWQPQHF
d_call: .
j_call: TRBJ1-5
clone_size: once
v_call: TRBV6-6

cdr3_nt: TGTGCCTGGAGTGGGGGGCGCGCAACTAATGAAAAACTGTTTTTT
cdr3_aa: CAWSGGRATNEKLFF
d_call: .
j_call: TRBJ1-4
clone_size: .
v_call: TRBV30

cdr3_nt: TGTGCCAGTGCTCCGACAGGGCGAACGTATGGCTACACCTTC
cdr3_aa: CASAPTGRTYGYTF
d_call: TRBD1
j_call: TRBJ1-2
clone_size: .
v_call: TRBV19